This T cell receptor beta chain appears in the sequencing data of a study of graft-versus-host responses after intestinal transplantation. Background on the study: Each recipient received a multivisceral, liver-intestinal, or isolated intestinal graft. Recipients were all induced with anti-thymocyte globulin, then given tacrolimus and steroids for roughly three years. Regarding the study as a whole: Where graft-donor T cell macrochimerism was present, patients had high graft-versus-host to host-versus-graft clonal ratios in allografts.

With respect to this clone: Its cognate antigen is unknown.

Clones were sequenced by immunoSEQ multiplex PCR, and TCRdb holds only the in-frame ones, with some missing. The sample gives 99,000 or so clones, more than 70% of which show up once; more than 1.4% is in the top ten. There are 12 residues in the CDR3. Trimming cost V 8 bases and J 8 bases, with 15 bases left between them. CDR1 and CDR2 from the germline V gene are SNHLY and FYNNEI. The specimen was PBMCs, collected 255 days after intestinal transplant. This TCR came from a human patient who received an intestinal transplant, so some T cells may come from the graft donor. The V and J genes are TRBV2 and TRBJ1-1; the D is unclear. CDR3 in amino acids: CASQAGVPEAFF. The CDR3 DNA reads TGTGCCAGCCAGGCGGGTGTCCCAGAAGCTTTCTTT.